This entry concerns a single T cell receptor beta chain. The germline V gene has CDR1 LNHDA and CDR2 SQIVND (reference sequence). V trimming: 5 bases; J trimming: 8 bases; junction bases outside the gene matches: 4. The CDR3 sequence is 14 residues long. These data originate in a study of T cells in tuberculosis. Turning to the study itself: T cells were selected with CD1B tetramers loaded with glucose monomycolate.

After thawing and overnight rest, PBMC were stained with GMM-loaded CD1B tetramer, viability dye and anti-CD3 for sorting. C32 glucose monomycolate from Rhodococcus equi was loaded onto the CD1B tetramers. Clones were read by immunoSEQ multiplex PCR, and TCRdb kept only the in-frame ones, dropping some. Among 80,000 to 100,000 clones, approximately 90% were seen once, and the ten largest hold over 1.5%. The clonotype was recovered from an adult woman with latent tuberculosis. The V call is TRBV19, the J call TRBJ2-1, with 12 positions matching TRBD2. The sequenced sample was CD1b-GMM tetramer-negative cells sorted from PBMCs. The CDR3, as DNA: TGTGCCAGTAGTGCGACTAGCGGGGGCTATGAGCAGTTCTTC. Translation gives CASSATSGGYEQFF.